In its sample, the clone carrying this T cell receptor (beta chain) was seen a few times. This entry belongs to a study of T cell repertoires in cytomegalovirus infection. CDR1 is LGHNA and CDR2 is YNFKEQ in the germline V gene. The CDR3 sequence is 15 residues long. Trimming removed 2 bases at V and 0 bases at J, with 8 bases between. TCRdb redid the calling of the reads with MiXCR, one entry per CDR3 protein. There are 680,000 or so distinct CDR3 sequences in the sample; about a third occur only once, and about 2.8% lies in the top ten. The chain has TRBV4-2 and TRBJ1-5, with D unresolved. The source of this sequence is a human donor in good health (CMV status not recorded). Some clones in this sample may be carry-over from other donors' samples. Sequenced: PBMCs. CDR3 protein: CASSQTLNSNQPQHF. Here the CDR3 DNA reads TGTGCCAGCAGCCAAACTTTAAATAGCAATCAGCCCCAGCATTTT.